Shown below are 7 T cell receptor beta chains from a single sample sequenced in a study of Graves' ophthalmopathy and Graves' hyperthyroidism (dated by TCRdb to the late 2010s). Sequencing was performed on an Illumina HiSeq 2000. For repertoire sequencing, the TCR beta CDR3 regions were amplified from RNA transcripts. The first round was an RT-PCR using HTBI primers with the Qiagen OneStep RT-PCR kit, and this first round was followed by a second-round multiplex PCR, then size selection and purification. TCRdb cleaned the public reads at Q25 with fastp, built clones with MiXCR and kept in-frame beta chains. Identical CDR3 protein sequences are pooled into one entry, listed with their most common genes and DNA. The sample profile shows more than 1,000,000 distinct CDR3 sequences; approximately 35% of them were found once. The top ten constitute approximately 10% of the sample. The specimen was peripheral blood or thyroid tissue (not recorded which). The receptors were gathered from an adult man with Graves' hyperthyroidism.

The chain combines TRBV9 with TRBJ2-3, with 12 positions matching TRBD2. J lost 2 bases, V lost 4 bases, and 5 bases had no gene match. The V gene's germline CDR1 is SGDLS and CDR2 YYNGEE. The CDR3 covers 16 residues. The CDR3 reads CASSSGTSGLTDTQYF. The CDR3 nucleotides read TGTGCCAGCAGCTCAGGGACTAGCGGGCTCACAGATACGCAGTATTTT.

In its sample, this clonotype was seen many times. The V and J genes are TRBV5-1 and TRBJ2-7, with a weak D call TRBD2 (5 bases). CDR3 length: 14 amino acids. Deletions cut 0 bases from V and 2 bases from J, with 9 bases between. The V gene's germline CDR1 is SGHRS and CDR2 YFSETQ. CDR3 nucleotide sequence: TGCGCCAGCAGCTTGGCCGGGGTCCCCTACGAGCAGTACTTC. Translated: CASSLAGVPYEQYF.

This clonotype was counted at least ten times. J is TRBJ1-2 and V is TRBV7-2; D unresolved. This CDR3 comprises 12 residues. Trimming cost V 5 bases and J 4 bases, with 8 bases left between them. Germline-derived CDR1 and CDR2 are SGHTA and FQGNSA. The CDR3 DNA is TGTGCCAGCAGCGCGGACGGCTATGGCTACACCTTC. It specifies CASSADGYGYTF.

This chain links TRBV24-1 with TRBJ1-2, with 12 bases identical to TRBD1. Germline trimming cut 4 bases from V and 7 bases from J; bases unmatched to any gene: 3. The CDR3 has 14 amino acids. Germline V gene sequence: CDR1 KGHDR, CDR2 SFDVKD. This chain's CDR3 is CATSDPGQGAGYTF. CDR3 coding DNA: TGTGCCACCAGTGACCCGGGACAGGGGGCTGGCTACACCTTC.

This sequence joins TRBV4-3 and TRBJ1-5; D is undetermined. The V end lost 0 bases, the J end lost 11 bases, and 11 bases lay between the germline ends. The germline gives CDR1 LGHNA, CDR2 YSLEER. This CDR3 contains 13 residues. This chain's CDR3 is CASSQETGLAQHF. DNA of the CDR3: TGCGCCAGCAGCCAAGAAACCGGGCTGGCCCAGCATTTT.

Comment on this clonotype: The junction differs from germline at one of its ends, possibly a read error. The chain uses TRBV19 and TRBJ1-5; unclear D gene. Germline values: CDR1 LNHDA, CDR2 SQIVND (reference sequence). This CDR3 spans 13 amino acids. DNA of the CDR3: TGTGCCAGTAACAGTGGCAGCAGTCAGCCCCAGCATTTT. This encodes CASNSGSSQPQHF.

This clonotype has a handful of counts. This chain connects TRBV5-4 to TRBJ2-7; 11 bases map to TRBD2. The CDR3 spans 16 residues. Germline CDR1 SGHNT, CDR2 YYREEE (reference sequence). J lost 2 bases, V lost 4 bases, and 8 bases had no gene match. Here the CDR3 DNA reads TGTGCCAGCAGCCTCGGGACTAGCGGAACAACCTACGAGCAGTACTTC. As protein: CASSLGTSGTTYEQYF.